This section outlines one TCR beta chain sequence together with its context. This record comes from a study of graft-versus-host responses after intestinal transplantation. Data came from immunoSEQ multiplex PCR; TCRdb stores just in-frame clones and leaves some out. The sample has around 19,000 clones; more than 40% are singletons. This CDR3 is 15 amino acids long. The germline CDR1 and CDR2 sequences are SGHTS and YDEGEE. The ends were cut back, 0 bases at V and 0 bases at J, with 6 bases in the middle. This sequence originates from a human patient who received an intestinal transplant. Sequencing used alloreactive CD4+ T cells from a mixed lymphocyte reaction culture, obtained before intestinal transplant. The subset denotes: CFSE-low proliferating T cells sorted from roughly 6-day pre-transplant mixed lymphocyte reaction (GvH or HvG direction). This chain joins TRBV5-8 and TRBJ2-2; D might be TRBD2 (5 bases). The chain's CDR3 is CASSLDSANTGELFF. As DNA, the CDR3 is TGTGCCAGCAGCTTGGATAGCGCGAACACCGGGGAGCTGTTTTTT.